In its sample, the clone carrying this T cell receptor (beta chain) was seen many times. Its specificity is unknown. This sample stems from a study of T-cell memory formation after mild COVID-19. Study at large: Among the donors, TCR clusters were largely specific to each donor.

Notes on the study in general: Clones contracting over day 15 to 85 were CD4/CD8 balanced, with later expanders leaning CD4+.

This CDR3 has 18 residues. J gave up 1 base and V 4 bases, and 12 bases lay outside the gene matches. Germline V CDR1 and CDR2: SEHNR, FQNEAQ (reference sequence). Barcoded TCR alpha and TCR beta cDNA libraries with UMIs came from 5'RACE using constant-segment primers. TCRdb called the 5' RACE reads again in MiXCR, with one record for every CDR3 protein. There are hundreds of thousands of distinct CDR3 sequences in the sample; less than 25% occur only once, and roughly 8.3% lies in the top ten. The origin of this receptor is an adult woman who had mild COVID-19 (a few samples of this study predate the infection). Cell type and time point are not known. The rearrangement uses TRBV7-9 and TRBJ2-3, with 9 nucleotides matching TRBD1. The sample consisted of PBMCs or a T cell subset sorted from them (not recorded which). The DNA of the CDR3 is TGTGCCAGCAGCTCCGCCCCCGGGACAGGGAGAGGCACAGATACGCAGTATTTT. The encoded protein is CASSSAPGTGRGTDTQYF.